The rows below give T cell receptor beta chains drawn from one sample of a study of cytomegalovirus exposure and HLA in healthy donors. Profiling relied on immunoSEQ multiplex PCR, and the TCRdb table lists in-frame clones only, not all of them. The table lists approximately 53,000 clones, 80% of them singletons. Sequenced: PBMCs. These receptors were taken from a man aged 25-40 years in good health and CMV-seropositive. The CDR3 runs from the conserved cysteine through the conserved F or W. D genes are given only for firm matches. Some rows have no size entry. The others give once, few or many, or a class for an expanded clone.

16 | NA | NA | TRBJ2-7 | TRBV9 | CASSVDWGGPPYEQYF | TGTGCCAGCAGCGTAGACTGGGGGGGGCCCCCCTACGAGCAGTACTTC
15 | TRBD1 | NA | TRBJ2-7 | TRBV6-1 | CASRSGKGASYEQYF | TGTGCCAGCAGGAGCGGAAAGGGGGCTTCCTACGAGCAGTACTTC
16 | NA | NA | TRBJ1-5 | TRBV19 | CASRGGGRSSNQPQHF | TGTGCCAGTAGGGGAGGGGGGCGTTCAAGCAATCAGCCCCAGCATTTT
14 | NA | NA | TRBJ2-1 | TRBV7-3 | CASSSSPLHNEQFF | TGTGCCAGCAGCTCTAGCCCACTCCACAATGAGCAGTTCTTC
13 | NA | NA | TRBJ1-1 | TRBV7-6 | CASSLRNEAEAFF | TGTGCCAGCAGCTTGCGTAATGAGGCTGAAGCTTTCTTT
15 | TRBD2 | NA | TRBJ2-1 | TRBV7-3 | CASSSSGGTSNEQFF | TGTGCCAGCAGCTCGAGCGGGGGAACGTCCAATGAGCAGTTCTTC
12 | NA | NA | TRBJ1-1 | TRBV6-5 | CASRPVGGEAFF | TGTGCCAGCAGACCGGTGGGGGGGGAAGCTTTCTTT
15 | TRBD2 | few | TRBJ2-3 | TRBV4-2 | CASSQAAGDTDTQYF | TGTGCCAGCAGCCAAGCAGCGGGGGATACAGATACGCAGTATTTT
15 | NA | NA | TRBJ2-1 | TRBV7-8 | CASSLTASSYNEQFF | TGTGCCAGCAGCTTGACAGCGAGCTCCTACAATGAGCAGTTCTTC
14 | NA | NA | TRBJ2-7 | TRBV27 | CASSLTGARYEQYF | TGTGCCAGCAGTCTGACAGGAGCTAGGTACGAGCAGTACTTC
13 | TRBD1 | NA | TRBJ2-1 | TRBV11-2 | CASPGTGNNEQFF | TGTGCCAGCCCAGGGACAGGGAACAATGAGCAGTTCTTC
12 | NA | NA | TRBJ2-1 | TRBV10-3 | CAISAGANEQFF | TGTGCCATCAGCGCAGGGGCTAATGAGCAGTTCTTC
13 | TRBD2 | NA | TRBJ2-4 | TRBV27 | CASRPGLGNIQYF | TGTGCCAGCAGACCGGGACTAGGAAACATTCAGTACTTC